Given below is one TCR beta chain in context. What this receptor recognizes is not known. Nothing much larger sits one base from this clone, and base qualities are not available. The data derive from a study of cytomegalovirus exposure and HLA in healthy donors (dated by TCRdb to about 2017). Context from the whole study: According to an earlier analysis of several hundred of the donors, some 170 million T cells yielded over 90 million unique TCR beta sequences and 276 Gb of sequence data. An early release covering roughly 580 HLA-typed donors comprised about 320 gigabases of sequencing data and about 90 million unique TCR sequences. Of the approximately 400 genotyped donors, around 81% fell in the genetic ancestry cluster associated with self-reported Caucasian donors. The study aimed to test whether signatures of past pathogen exposure could be identified by cataloging public T cell receptors. The study used immunosequencing to profile the T cell repertoires of under 700 subjects and linked those repertoires to cytomegalovirus serostatus. A separate validation cohort of 100 to 150 different subjects was used in addition to the roughly 620-subject first cohort. To predict cytomegalovirus infection status, the study combined high-throughput TCR immunosequencing, statistical association of individual TCRs with disease status, and machine learning. A later analysis re-analyzed previously published TCR beta repertoires from 666 donors and added high-resolution HLA genotyping to study TCR occurrence patterns. Rather than drawing on any new phenotypic data, the later analysis identified candidate immune exposures from TCR beta sequences and the way those sequences occurred across donors. An earlier analysis of some 500 of the donors used high-throughput TCR beta sequencing to judge whether each TCR beta V gene segment behaved as functional or pseudogenic. Alongside the repertoire data, information on donor age, sex, ethnicity and CMV serostatus was compiled. A later genetic analysis took genome-wide SNP genotypes for about three fifths of the roughly 700 donors and used that subset as a discovery cohort. All discovery cohort repertoires had been generated using a single sequencing platform. Class I and class II HLA loci were covered by the typing at four-digit resolution. Typing coverage varied by locus: roughly 620-640 donors for A, B, C, DRB1 and DQB1; 500 to 550 for DQA1; approximately 610 for DPA1; 450 to 480 for DPB1. About five DR-DQ haplotypes were handled as single units for association and clustering because linkage in the cohort was strong. On average, 235,054 unique TCR beta nucleotide sequences were sequenced per donor among 300 to 500 genotyped donors of the cohort, with roughly 18% of those sequences being non-productive.

The library was made by the immunoSEQ multiplex PCR assay. For the multiplex PCR, a mixture combining 60 forward primers for TCR Vbeta segments and 13 reverse primers for TCR Jbeta segments was used. The CDR3 region of rearranged TCR beta genes was amplified from genomic DNA by a multiplex PCR assay. Amplified TCR beta libraries were sequenced as 87-base-pair reads on the Illumina HiSeq System. Per the authors' processing: A later analysis counted some 74 million unique TCR beta chains across the 690 or so repertoires, and 9 million to 14 million of these chains were shared by at least two donors. To remove PCR and sequencing errors, raw reads were error-corrected and collapsed into unique sequences using a nearest-neighbor algorithm that merged closely related sequences. V, D and J gene segments were assigned by aligning CDR3 sequences to IMGT reference sequences. For a sequence to be retained, at least a six-nucleotide match to both a V gene segment and a J gene segment was required. A rearrangement counted as productive if the CDR3 had no stop codons and remained in frame with V and J, and every other rearrangement counted as non-productive. Following IMGT convention, CDR3 was defined as the stretch from the second conserved V-encoded cysteine up to the conserved J-encoded phenylalanine. The earlier analysis of about 610 of the donors excluded sequences that lacked an unambiguous match to a single V gene segment. An earlier analysis of several hundred of the donors called V segments functional above 56.7% productive rearrangements and segregating when the between-donor standard deviation exceeded 5%. To diagnose cytomegalovirus status from the catalog of TCR beta chain sequences, a statistical classification framework was built. V and J gene assignment, in a later analysis, came from comparing TCR nucleotide sequences with IMGT/GENE-DB human TR gene sequences. Using the TCRdist pipeline, a later analysis assigned CDR3 sequences along with most-parsimonious VDJ recombination scenarios. A later analysis defined each TCR beta chain by its CDR3 amino acid sequence plus V-gene family, and excluded reads lacking a unique V-gene family. To address suspected cross-contamination and a sequencing artifact, a later analysis removed a few hundred highly shared, low-generation-probability nucleotide sequences. A later analysis calculated a clonal expansion index for each public chain from normalized within-repertoire ranks of inferred template counts. A later analysis computed generation probabilities with a VDJ recombination model fitted to out-of-frame rearrangements, and checked the results against IGoR. In a later analysis, TCR-TCR, TCR-HLA and TCR-CMV co-occurrence was scored with hypergeometric tests, and a repertoire-size bias correction was applied to TCR pairs. A later analysis estimated false discovery rates by permuting HLA or CMV assignments 20 times. In a later analysis, co-occurring TCRs were grouped with DBSCAN, and TCRdist sequence similarity was added when clustering was performed within HLA-allele-positive subsets. Repertoires with fewer than 30,000 or more than 120,000 public chains were left out of co-occurrence clustering, as were five repertoires with anomalous nucleotide sharing. As stored in TCRdb, this immuneACCESS dataset retains in-frame rearrangements with V and J assigned. A fraction of the clones does not appear; measured against another copy, unresolved V genes explain less than half of the discrepancy, and the remainder lacks a known reason. Clone size and the V and J calls come from that table; the DNA yielded D and trimming. The sample records about 140,000 clones, just under 85% of which are singletons. The ten largest clones add up to 1.4% of the sample.

The cohort comprised 670 or so healthy bone marrow donors. All cohort members were sampled while nominally healthy, although unrecorded immune exposures were likely present. The donor was CMV seropositive and belonged to the group of 250 to 300 seropositive cohort members. A peripheral blood sample was collected from each donor, and TCR beta sequencing was performed on peripheral blood mononuclear cells. Genomic DNA was extracted from the blood cell samples with the Qiagen DNeasy Blood Extraction Kit. From cysteine to phenylalanine, the CDR3 is 16 amino acids long. CDR3 DNA only is kept here, 48 bases in frame from base 1. V is reduced by 0 bases and J by 4 bases, leaving a spacing of 13 bases between them. Via the germline V gene, CDR1 is MRHNA and CDR2 SNTAGT. Overall study results and their limits: Because HLA typing was missing for some donors at each locus, association tests included only the typed subset. Some IMGT-functional V segments, including TRBV6-2 and TRBV6-3, could not be distinguished by the 87-base-pair reads and were therefore excluded. Most TCR sequences were observed very rarely across donors, whereas some public TCRs were present in many individuals. Compared with the approximately 670-donor mean, donors in an Asian-associated ancestry cluster had fewer N-insertions in productive TCRs, according to a later genetic analysis. The cohort was sequenced for TCR beta chains only, and without alpha or paired-chain data the features that could be detected were limited. A further reported finding was that TCR beta sequences accurately predicted the HLA-A and HLA-B alleles for most subjects in the first cohort. In a later analysis, HLA-associated TCR beta chains were found to be more clonally expanded and to have lower generation probabilities than equally common non-associated chains. V-gene and J-gene trimming of TCR beta chains was associated with a missense DCLRE1C variant in a later genetic analysis, and the association was replicated in an independent cohort. Immune exposure information for the cohort was limited to CMV serostatus. Assigning TCR associations to individual alleles was difficult when HLA alleles, especially DR and DQ, strongly co-occurred. According to the authors, the approach could potentially be generalized to other disease states and immunological phenotypes. At a false discovery rate of 0.05, a later analysis linked fewer than 20,000 TCR beta sequences to specific HLA alleles. Cytomegalovirus status was reported to be diagnosed by the classifier with high specificity and sensitivity in both the original and validation cohorts. A later analysis found that most CMV-associated TCR beta chains appeared HLA-restricted, with HLA associations seemingly driven largely by CMV exposure. The presence/absence analyses assumed that sequencing depth was roughly uniform across donors, and that assumption may not be true. The earlier analysis of 450 to 700 of the donors excluded approximately 17 rarely observed V segments, including chromosome 9 orphons, because counts were too low. Several of the top co-occurrence clusters appeared to be linked to parvovirus B19, influenza, CMV and Epstein-Barr virus, according to a later analysis. Correlated functional status among segregating V segments might be attributable to linkage disequilibrium, but an unknown experimental factor could not be ruled out. According to a later analysis, TCR association rates differed among HLA loci, with DRB1 alleles showing the most associated TCRs and HLA-C alleles showing the fewest. The sequencing pipeline was judged likely to have produced a cluster of highly shared sequence variants as a technical artifact. In the study, around 150 TCR beta chains were listed as associated with cytomegalovirus. A few of the identified cytomegalovirus-associated TCR beta chains were confirmed in vitro to be specific for cytomegalovirus antigens. In an earlier analysis of more than 450 of the donors, most TCR beta V segments were observed in productive rearrangements about 90% or about 30% of the time, broadly matching IMGT annotations.

The clonotype comes from a man aged 25-45 years in good health and CMV-seropositive. The chain is encoded by TRBV6-4 joined to TRBJ1-5; TRBD1 is possibly the D segment (5 matching bases). The source material was PBMCs. The bases read TGTGCCAGCAGTGACTCTGGGCAGGGTGATAATCAGCCCCAGCATTTT. Translated, this gives CASSDSGQGDNQPQHF.